One sample yielded the 14 T cell receptor beta chains listed below, sequenced in a study of blood T cell repertoires in COVID-19. Sequenced by immunoSEQ multiplex PCR; TCRdb stores in-frame clones only, minus some. The sample includes just under 250,000 clones, about 89% of them seen just once. Material for sequencing was PBMCs or T cells enriched from blood (not recorded which). These receptors were obtained from a young woman who had recovered from COVID-19.

This rearrangement joins TRBV19 to TRBJ2-7; 12 nucleotides agree with TRBD2. From germline, CDR1 is LNHDA and CDR2 SQIVND (reference sequence). J lost 4 bases, V lost 9 bases, and 1 base had no gene match. CDR3 length equals 12 residues. The CDR3 DNA reads as TGTGCCAGCGGGACTAGCGGGTACGAGCAGTACTTC. This sequence encodes CASGTSGYEQYF.

The chain combines TRBV6-4 with TRBJ2-3; no clear D gene. Deletions cut 3 bases from V and 2 bases from J, with 6 bases between. The CDR3 is 13 residues long. CDR1 is MRHNA and CDR2 is SNTAGT in the germline V gene. The CDR3 DNA is TGTGCCAGCAGTGAAAGCGTCACAGATACGCAGTATTTT. It encodes CASSESVTDTQYF.

This clone was detected once. The chain employs TRBV5-1 and TRBJ1-1; 9 bases are a match to TRBD1. The CDR3 has 16 residues. Germline values: CDR1 SGHRS, CDR2 YFSETQ. The V and J ends lost 4 bases and 1 base, in that order; junction bases with no gene match: 8. The CDR3 bases are TGCGCCAGCAGCAAAAATCCACAGGGGGCGAACACTGAAGCTTTCTTT. Protein product: CASSKNPQGANTEAFF.

The chain recombines TRBV28 with TRBJ1-6; a possible D gene is TRBD1 (6 bases). V was trimmed by 3 bases and J by 0 bases, leaving 18 bases between them. This CDR3 is built from 19 residues. The germline CDR1 and CDR2 sequences are MDHEN and SYDVKM. Here the CDR3 DNA reads TGTGCCAGCAGTTTTAAGGGGGTACAGCGAAGCTCCTATAATTCACCCCTCCACTTT. It translates to CASSFKGVQRSSYNSPLHF.

This chain links TRBV2 with TRBJ2-1; TRBD1 might be the D (6 bases). The V gene lost 8 bases and the J gene lost 8 bases, with 16 bases spanning the gap. Germline CDR1 is SNHLY and CDR2 is FYNNEI. The CDR3 spans 13 residues. The CDR3 here is CASQAGVGHEQFF. The CDR3 DNA sequence: TGTGCCAGCCAGGCAGGGGTGGGGCATGAGCAGTTCTTC.

This clone was seen just once. Other DNA sequences in the same sample also yield this CDR3. V is TRBV6-5 and J is TRBJ2-5; 10 nucleotides agree with TRBD2. Germline values: CDR1 MNHEY, CDR2 SVGAGI. Trimming cost V 6 bases and J 5 bases; bases outside gene matches: 6. This CDR3 has 14 amino acids. The CDR3 coding sequence is TGTGCCAGCAGGGTAGCGGGAGGAGGTGAGACCCAGTACTTC. Its protein is CASRVAGGGETQYF.

The chain recombines TRBV29-1 with TRBJ2-7; 8 nucleotides line up with TRBD2. Germline trimming cut 7 bases from V and 4 bases from J; bases unmatched to any gene: 9. The CDR3 contains 13 residues. CDR1 and CDR2 from the germline V gene are SQVTM and ANQGSEA. The CDR3 region has the DNA TGCAGCGCACAACTAGCGGCCGTGTACGAGCAGTACTTC. Its translation is CSAQLAAVYEQYF.

The rearrangement links TRBV18 to TRBJ1-5; D unresolved. Germline V CDR1 and CDR2: KGHSH, LQKENI. The CDR3 totals 15 residues. V shed 6 bases and J shed 4 bases, with 16 bases lying between them. The CDR3 DNA sequence: TGTGCCAGCTCCGACGCAGCAGGTGGGAATCAGCCCCAGCATTTT. Translation: CASSDAAGGNQPQHF.

The chain uses TRBV29-1 and TRBJ2-3; 10 positions match TRBD1. V lost 6 bases, J lost 0 bases, and 6 bases stayed unmatched. The CDR3 loop spans 15 amino acids. The germline gives CDR1 SQVTM, CDR2 ANQGSEA. The CDR3 protein is CSVATGGQSTDTQYF. The CDR3 DNA reads as TGCAGCGTCGCGACAGGGGGCCAGAGCACAGATACGCAGTATTTT.

The J gene is TRBJ1-4, the V gene TRBV19, with D possibly matching TRBD1 (6 bases). From germline, CDR1 is LNHDA and CDR2 SQIVND (reference sequence). The CDR3 runs 15 residues. Trimming shortened V by 0 bases and J by 7 bases, and 12 bases separated the two germline ends. CDR3 DNA sequence: TGTGCCAGTAGTATAGATCGACTCAGGGGTGAAAAACTGTTTTTT. It specifies CASSIDRLRGEKLFF. The variable domain in full, completed from reference TRBV19 and TRBJ1-4, reads DGGITQSPKYLFRKEGQNVTLSCEQNLNHDAMYWYRQDPGQGLRLIYYSQIVNDFQKGDIAEGYSVSREKKESFPLTVTSAQKNPTAFYLCASSIDRLRGEKLFFGSGTQLSVL.

The rearrangement joins TRBV18 to TRBJ1-1; D remains ambiguous. The CDR3 runs to 14 residues. The V end was cut by 3 bases, the J end by 1 base, with 9 bases between. CDR1 and CDR2 (germline): KGHSH, LQKENI. CDR3 in DNA: TGTGCCAGCTCACCTCCAAGCGGGAACACTGAAGCTTTCTTT. Protein: CASSPPSGNTEAFF.

The chain carries TRBV7-2 and TRBJ2-7; D ambiguous. Germline V gene sequence: CDR1 SGHTA, CDR2 FQGNSA. The CDR3 runs 12 residues. The V and J ends lost 5 bases and 2 bases respectively, with 7 bases between them. The CDR3 sequence: CASSPETYEQYF. The DNA for the CDR3 is TGTGCCAGCAGCCCAGAAACCTACGAGCAGTACTTC. The whole variable domain, remainder taken from reference TRBV7-2 and TRBJ2-7, is GAGVSQSPSNKVTEKGKDVELRCDPISGHTALYWYRQSLGQGLEFLIYFQGNSAPDKSGLPSDRFSAERTGGSVSTLTIQRTQQEDSAVYLCASSPETYEQYFGPGTRLTVT.

The chain joins TRBV27 to TRBJ2-6; D gene unclear. CDR3 length equals 14 residues. The ends were cut back, 5 bases at V and 0 bases at J, with 5 bases in the middle. Germline V gene data show CDR1 as MNHEY and CDR2 as SMNVEV (reference sequence). The CDR3: CASSPYSGANVLTF. The CDR3 DNA is TGTGCCAGCAGTCCCTACTCTGGGGCCAACGTCCTGACTTTC.

This rearrangement joins TRBV7-9 to TRBJ2-1; tentatively, D is TRBD2 (6 bases). With 4 bases removed from V and 5 bases from J, the gap between germline ends came to 12 bases. Germline loops: CDR1 SEHNR, CDR2 FQNEAQ (reference sequence). This CDR3 region has 14 residues. CDR3 sequence: CASSSDYPHNEQFF. For the CDR3, the DNA is TGTGCCAGCAGCTCGGACTATCCCCACAATGAGCAGTTCTTC. The full variable domain, with the rest looked up from reference TRBV7-9 and TRBJ2-1, is DTGVSQNPRHKITKRGQNVTFRCDPISEHNRLYWYRQTLGQGPEFLTYFQNEAQLEKSRLLSDRFSAERPKGSFSTLEIQRTEQGDSAMYLCASSSDYPHNEQFFGPGTRLTVL.